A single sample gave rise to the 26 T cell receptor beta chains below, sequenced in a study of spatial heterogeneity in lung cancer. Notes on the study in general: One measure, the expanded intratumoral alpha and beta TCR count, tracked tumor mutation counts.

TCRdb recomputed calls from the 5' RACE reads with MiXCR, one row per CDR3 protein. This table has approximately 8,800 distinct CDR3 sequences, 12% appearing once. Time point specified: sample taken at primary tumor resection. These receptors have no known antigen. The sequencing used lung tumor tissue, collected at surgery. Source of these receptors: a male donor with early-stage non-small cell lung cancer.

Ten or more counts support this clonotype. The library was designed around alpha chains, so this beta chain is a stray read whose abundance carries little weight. DNA of the CDR3: TGTGCCAGCAGCCAAGATCGGGGGGGAGTTACTGGGGCCAACGTCCTGACTTTC. Translation: CASSQDRGGVTGANVLTF. This chain uses TRBV4-2 with TRBJ2-6, with 8 bases matching TRBD2. CDR3 length equals 18 residues. Trimming removed 0 bases from V and 2 bases from J; junction bases left unmatched: 6. Germline V CDR1 and CDR2: LGHNA, YNFKEQ.

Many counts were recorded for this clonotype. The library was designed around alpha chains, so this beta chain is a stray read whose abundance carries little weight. CDR3 region: CATSRVLQLDGYTF. In DNA form, the CDR3 reads TGTGCCACCAGCAGAGTCCTACAACTCGATGGCTACACCTTC. The chain carries TRBV15 and TRBJ1-2; D unresolved. V shed 1 base and J shed 6 bases, with 12 bases lying between them. This CDR3 region has 14 residues. The germline V gene has CDR1 LNHNV and CDR2 YYDKDF (reference sequence).

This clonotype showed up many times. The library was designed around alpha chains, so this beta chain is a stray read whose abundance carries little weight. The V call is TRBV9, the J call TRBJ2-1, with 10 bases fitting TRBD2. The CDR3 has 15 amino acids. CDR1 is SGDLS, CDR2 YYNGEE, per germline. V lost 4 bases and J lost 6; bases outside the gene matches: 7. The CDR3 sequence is CASSPSGRAGNEQFF. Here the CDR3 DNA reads TGTGCCAGCAGCCCCAGCGGGAGGGCCGGCAATGAGCAGTTCTTC. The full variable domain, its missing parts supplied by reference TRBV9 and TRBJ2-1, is DSGVTQTPKHLITATGQRVTLRCSPRSGDLSVYWYQQSLDQGLQFLIQYYNGEERAKGNILERFSAQQFPDLHSELNLSSLELGDSALYFCASSPSGRAGNEQFFGPGTRLTVL.

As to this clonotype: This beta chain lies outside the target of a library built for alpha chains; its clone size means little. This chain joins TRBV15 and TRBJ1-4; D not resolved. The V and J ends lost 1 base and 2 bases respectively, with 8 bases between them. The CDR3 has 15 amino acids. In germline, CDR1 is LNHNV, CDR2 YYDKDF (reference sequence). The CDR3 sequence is CATSRAPVTNEKLFF. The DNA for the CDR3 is TGTGCCACCAGCAGAGCCCCAGTGACTAATGAAAAACTGTTTTTT.

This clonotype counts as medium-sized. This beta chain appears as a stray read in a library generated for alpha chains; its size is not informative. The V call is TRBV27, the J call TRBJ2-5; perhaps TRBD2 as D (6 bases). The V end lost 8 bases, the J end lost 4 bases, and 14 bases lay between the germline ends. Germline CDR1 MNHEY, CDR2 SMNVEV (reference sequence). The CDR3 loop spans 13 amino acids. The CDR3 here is CASGPGVGETQYF. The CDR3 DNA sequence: TGTGCCAGCGGGCCGGGAGTCGGAGAGACCCAGTACTTC.

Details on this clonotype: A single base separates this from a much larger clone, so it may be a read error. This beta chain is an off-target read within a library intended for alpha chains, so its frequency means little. Written as DNA, the CDR3 is TGTACCAGCAGTGCCGGGGGATCCGGAAACACCATATATTTT. Protein sequence: CTSSAGGSGNTIYF. The chain uses TRBV12-3 or TRBV12-4 and TRBJ1-3; TRBD1 might be the D (5 bases). The CDR3 covers 14 residues.

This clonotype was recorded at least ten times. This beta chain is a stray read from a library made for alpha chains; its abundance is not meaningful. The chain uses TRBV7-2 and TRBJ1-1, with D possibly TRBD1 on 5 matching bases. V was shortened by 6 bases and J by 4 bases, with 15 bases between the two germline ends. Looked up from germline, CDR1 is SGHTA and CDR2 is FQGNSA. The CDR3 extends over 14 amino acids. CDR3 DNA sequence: TGTGCCAGCAGTTCTAGGGGATTGAGCACTGAAGCTTTCTTT. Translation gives CASSSRGLSTEAFF.

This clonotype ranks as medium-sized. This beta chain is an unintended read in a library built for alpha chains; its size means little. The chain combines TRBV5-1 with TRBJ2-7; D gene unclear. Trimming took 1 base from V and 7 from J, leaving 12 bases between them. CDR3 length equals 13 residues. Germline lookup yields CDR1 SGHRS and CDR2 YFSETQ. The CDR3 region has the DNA TGCGCCAGCAGCTTGATTTCCTCGACTGAGCAGTACTTC. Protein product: CASSLISSTEQYF.

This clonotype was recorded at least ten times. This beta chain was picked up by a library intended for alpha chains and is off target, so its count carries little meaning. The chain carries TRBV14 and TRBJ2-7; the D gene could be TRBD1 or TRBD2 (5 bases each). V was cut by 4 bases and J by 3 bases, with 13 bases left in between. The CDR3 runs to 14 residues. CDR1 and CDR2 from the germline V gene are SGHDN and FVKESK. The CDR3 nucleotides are TGTGCCAGCAGCCTGAAGGGACCTGGCTACGAGCAGTACTTC. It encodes CASSLKGPGYEQYF.

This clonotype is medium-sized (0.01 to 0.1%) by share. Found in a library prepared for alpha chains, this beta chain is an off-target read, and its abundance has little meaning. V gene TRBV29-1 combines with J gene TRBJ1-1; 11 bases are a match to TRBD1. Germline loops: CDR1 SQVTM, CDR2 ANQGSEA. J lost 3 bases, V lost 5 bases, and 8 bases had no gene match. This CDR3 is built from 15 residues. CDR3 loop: CSVPGTGGADTEAFF. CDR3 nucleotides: TGCAGCGTTCCCGGGACAGGGGGGGCCGACACTGAAGCTTTCTTT.

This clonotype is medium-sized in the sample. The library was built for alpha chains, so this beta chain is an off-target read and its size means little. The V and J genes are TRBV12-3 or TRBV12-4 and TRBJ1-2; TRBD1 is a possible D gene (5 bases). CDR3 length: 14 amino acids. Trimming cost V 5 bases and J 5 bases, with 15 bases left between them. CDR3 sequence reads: CASSNPGRGYGYTF. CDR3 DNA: TGTGCCAGCAGTAATCCGGGACGAGGATATGGCTACACCTTC.

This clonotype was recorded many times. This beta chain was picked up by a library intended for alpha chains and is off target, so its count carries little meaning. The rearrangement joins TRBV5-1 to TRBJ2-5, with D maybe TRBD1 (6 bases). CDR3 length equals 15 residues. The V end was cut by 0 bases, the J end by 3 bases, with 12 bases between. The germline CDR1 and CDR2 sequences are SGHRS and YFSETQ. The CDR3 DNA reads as TGCGCCAGCAGCTTGGGTATCTCAGGGGAAGAGACCCAGTACTTC. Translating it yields CASSLGISGEETQYF.

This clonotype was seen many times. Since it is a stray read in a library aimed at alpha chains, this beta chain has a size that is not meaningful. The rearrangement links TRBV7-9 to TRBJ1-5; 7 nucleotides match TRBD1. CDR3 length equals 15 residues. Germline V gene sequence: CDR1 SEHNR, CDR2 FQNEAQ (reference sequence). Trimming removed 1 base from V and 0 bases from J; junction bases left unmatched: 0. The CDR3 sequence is CASSLGDSSNQPQHF. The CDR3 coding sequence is TGTGCCAGCAGCTTAGGGGACAGTAGCAATCAGCCCCAGCATTTT.

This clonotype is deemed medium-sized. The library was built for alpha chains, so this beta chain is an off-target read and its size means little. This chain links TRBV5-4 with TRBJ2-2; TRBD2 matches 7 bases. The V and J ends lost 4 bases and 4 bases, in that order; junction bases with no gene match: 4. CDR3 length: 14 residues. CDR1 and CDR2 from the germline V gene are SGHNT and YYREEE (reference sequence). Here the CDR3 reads CASSPGGSTGELFF. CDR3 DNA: TGTGCCAGCAGCCCGGGGGGATCCACCGGGGAGCTGTTTTTT.

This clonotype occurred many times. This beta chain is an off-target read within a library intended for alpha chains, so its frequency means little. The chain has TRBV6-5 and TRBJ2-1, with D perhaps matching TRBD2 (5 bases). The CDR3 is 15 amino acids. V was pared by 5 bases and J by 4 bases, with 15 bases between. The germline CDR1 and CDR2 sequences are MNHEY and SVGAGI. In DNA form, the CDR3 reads TGTGCCAGCAGTCCCGGACTGGTACTTTACAATGAGCAGTTCTTC. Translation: CASSPGLVLYNEQFF.

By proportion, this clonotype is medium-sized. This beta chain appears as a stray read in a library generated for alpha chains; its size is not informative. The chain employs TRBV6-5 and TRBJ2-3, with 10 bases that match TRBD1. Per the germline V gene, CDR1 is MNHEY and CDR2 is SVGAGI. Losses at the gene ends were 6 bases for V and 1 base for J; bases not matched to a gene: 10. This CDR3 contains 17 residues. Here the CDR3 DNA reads TGTGCCAGCAGCTCGGGACAGGGGCCTAGGGGCACAGATACGCAGTATTTT. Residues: CASSSGQGPRGTDTQYF.

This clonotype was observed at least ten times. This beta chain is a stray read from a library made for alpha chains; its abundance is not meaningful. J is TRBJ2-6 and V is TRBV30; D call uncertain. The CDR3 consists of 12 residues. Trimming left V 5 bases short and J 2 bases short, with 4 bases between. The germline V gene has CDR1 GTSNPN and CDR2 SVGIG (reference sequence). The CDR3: CAWEAGANVLTF. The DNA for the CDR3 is TGTGCCTGGGAAGCTGGGGCCAACGTCCTGACTTTC.

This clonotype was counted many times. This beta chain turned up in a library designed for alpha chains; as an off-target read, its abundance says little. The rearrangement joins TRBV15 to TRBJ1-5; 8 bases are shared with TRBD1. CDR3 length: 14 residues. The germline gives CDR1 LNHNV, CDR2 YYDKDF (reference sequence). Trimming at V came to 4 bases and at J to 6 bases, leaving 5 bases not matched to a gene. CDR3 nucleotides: TGTGCCACCAGCAATCCGACAGGGGCTCAGCCCCAGCATTTT. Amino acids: CATSNPTGAQPQHF.

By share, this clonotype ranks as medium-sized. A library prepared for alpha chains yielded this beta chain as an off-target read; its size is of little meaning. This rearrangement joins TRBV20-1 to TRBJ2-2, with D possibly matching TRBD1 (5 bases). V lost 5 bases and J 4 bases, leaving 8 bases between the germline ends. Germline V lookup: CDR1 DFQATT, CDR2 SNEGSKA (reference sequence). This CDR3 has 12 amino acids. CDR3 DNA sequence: TGCAGTGCTCCAGGGCGCACCGGGGAGCTGTTTTTT. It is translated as CSAPGRTGELFF.

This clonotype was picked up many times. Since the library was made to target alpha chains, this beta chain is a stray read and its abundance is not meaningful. The CDR3 coding sequence is TGTGCCAGCAGCTTAGAAGGGGGAGCCCCCTACAATGAGCAGTTCTTC. It encodes CASSLEGGAPYNEQFF. The rearrangement uses TRBV7-2 and TRBJ2-1, with a tentative D call TRBD1 (6 bases). CDR1 is SGHTA, CDR2 FQGNSA, per germline. V was clipped by 1 base and J by 2 bases, with 12 bases between them. This CDR3 spans 16 amino acids.

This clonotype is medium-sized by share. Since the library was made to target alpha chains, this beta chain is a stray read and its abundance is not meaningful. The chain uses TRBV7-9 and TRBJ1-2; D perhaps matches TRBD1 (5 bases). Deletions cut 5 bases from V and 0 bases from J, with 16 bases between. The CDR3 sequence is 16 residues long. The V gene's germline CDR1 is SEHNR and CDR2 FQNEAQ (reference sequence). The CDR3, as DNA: TGTGCCAGCAGCCCCGCGGGGGGGAGAGCTAACTATGGCTACACCTTC. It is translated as CASSPAGGRANYGYTF.

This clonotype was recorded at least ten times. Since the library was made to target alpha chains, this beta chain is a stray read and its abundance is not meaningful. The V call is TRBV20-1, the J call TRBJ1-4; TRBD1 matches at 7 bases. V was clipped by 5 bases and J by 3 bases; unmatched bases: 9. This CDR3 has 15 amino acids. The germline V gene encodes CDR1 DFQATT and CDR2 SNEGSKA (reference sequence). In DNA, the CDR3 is TGCAGTGCTGAAGGGAGAACAGGGGCTAATGAAAAACTGTTTTTT. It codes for CSAEGRTGANEKLFF.

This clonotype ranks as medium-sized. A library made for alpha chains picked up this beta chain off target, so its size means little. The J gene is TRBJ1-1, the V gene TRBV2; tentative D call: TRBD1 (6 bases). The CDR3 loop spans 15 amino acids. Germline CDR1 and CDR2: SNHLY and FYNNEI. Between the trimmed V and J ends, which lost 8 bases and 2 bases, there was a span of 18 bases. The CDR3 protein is CASYTIGGGNTEAFF. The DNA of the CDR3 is TGTGCCAGCTACACTATTGGAGGGGGAAACACTGAAGCTTTCTTT.

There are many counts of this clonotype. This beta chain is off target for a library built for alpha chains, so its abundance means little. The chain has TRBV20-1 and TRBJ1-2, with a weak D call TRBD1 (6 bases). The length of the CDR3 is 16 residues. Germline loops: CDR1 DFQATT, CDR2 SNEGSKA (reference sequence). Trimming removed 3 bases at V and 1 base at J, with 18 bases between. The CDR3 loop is CSASPTGYLFNYGYTF. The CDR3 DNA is TGCAGTGCTAGTCCTACAGGGTACCTATTTAACTATGGCTACACCTTC.

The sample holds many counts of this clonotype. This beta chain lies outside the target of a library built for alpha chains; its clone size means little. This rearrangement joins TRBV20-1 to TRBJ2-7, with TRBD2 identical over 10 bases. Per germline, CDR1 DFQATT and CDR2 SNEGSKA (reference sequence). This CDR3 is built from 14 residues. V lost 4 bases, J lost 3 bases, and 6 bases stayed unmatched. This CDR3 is CSAISGRVFYEQYF. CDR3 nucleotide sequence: TGCAGTGCTATAAGCGGGAGGGTGTTCTACGAGCAGTACTTC.

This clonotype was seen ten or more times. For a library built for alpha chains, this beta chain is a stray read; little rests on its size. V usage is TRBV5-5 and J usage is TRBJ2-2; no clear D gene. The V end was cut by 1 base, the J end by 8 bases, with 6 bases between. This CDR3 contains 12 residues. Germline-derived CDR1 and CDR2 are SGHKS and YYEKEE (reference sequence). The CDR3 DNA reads TGTGCCAGCAGCTTGCCCCCTGGGGAGCTGTTTTTT. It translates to CASSLPPGELFF. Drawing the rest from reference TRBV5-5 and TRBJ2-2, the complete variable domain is DAGVTQSPTHLIKTRGQQVTLRCSPISGHKSVSWYQQVLGQGPQFIFQYYEKEERGRGNFPDRFSARQFPNYSSELNVNALLLGDSALYLCASSLPPGELFFGEGSRLTVL.